This T cell receptor (beta chain) comes out of a study of OX40 agonist ivuxolimab in advanced cancers. General study findings and limits: Clonal expansion among partial responders at 0.1-3.0 mg/kg ranked near the lowest.

With baseline, cycle 4 day 1, and cycle 7 day 1 as timepoints, blood was sampled. A word on this clone: The antigen is unknown.

Data came from immunoSEQ multiplex PCR; TCRdb stores just in-frame clones and leaves some out. The profile shows tens of thousands of clones, 85% to 90% of them singletons. V shed 0 bases, J shed 4 bases, and the junction held 7 bases outside the gene matches. The length of the CDR3 is 16 residues. Per germline, CDR1 SGHNT and CDR2 YYREEE (reference sequence). This clonotype originated in an adult with an advanced solid tumor such as melanoma, head and neck, liver or kidney cancer. The chain has TRBV5-4 and TRBJ1-2; TRBD1 aligns across 9 bases. The source was CD4+ or CD8+ T cells sorted from blood, collected in a trial of the OX40 agonist ivuxolimab. CDR3 sequence (DNA): TGTGCCAGCAGCTTGGGCGGGACAGGGAACCCCTATGGCTACACCTTC. Protein: CASSLGGTGNPYGYTF.